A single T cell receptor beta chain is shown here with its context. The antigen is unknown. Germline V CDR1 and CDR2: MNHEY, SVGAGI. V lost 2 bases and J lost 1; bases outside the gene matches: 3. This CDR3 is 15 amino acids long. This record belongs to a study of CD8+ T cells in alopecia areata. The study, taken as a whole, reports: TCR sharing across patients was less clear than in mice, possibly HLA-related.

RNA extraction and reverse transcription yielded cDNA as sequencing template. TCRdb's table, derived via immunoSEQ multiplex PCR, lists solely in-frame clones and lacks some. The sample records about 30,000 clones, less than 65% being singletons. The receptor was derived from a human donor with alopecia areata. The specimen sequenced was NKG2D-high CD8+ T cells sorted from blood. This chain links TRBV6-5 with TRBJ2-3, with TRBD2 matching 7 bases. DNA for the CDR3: TGTGCCAGCAGTTACAAGCGGGGACGCACAGATACGCAGTATTTT. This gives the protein CASSYKRGRTDTQYF.